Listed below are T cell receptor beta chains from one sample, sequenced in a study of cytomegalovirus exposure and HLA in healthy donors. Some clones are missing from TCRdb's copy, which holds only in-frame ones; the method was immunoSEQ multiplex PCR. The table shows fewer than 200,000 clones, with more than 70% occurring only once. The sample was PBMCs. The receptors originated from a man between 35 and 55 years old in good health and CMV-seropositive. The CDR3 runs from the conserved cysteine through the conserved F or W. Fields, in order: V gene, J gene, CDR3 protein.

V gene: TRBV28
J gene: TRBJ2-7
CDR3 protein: CASSLMGTSMFYEQYF

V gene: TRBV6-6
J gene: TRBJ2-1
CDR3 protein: CASRGTRRKEQFF

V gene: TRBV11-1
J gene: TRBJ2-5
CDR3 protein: CASSLDYQETQYF

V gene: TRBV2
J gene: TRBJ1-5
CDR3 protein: CASRAPSGTWGSGNQPQHF

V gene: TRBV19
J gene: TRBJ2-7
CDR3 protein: CASSPSDYEQYF

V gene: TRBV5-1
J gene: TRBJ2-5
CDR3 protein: CASSLVLAQETQYF

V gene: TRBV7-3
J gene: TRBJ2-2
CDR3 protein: CASSRDRTNTGELFF

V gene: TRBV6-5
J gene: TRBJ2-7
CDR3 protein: CASNPGLAYIYEQYF

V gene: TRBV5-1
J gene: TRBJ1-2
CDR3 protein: CASSQPGQQINYGYTF

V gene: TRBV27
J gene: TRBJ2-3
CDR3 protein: CASSFYQGDTQYF

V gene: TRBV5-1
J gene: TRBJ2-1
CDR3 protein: CASSLAVRLAAYNEQFF

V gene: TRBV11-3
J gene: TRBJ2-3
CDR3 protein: CASSHGQGETDTQYF

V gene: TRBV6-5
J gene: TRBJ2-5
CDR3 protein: CASSDRRAPRYF

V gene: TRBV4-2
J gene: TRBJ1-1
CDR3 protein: CASSQGNRVNTEAFF

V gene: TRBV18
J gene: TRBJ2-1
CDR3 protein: CASSPPTSGRREQFF

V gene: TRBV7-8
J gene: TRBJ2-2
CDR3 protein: CASSFDREGELFF

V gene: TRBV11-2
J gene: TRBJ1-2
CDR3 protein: CASTPAWGAGYTF

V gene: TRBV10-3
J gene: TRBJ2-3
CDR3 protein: CAISESTSGRVTDTQYF

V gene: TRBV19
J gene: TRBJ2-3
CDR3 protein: CASSIRGLAASTDTQYF

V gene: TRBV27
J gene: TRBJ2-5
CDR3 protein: CASSPTLRGETQYF

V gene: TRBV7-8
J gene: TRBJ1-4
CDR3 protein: CASSPRDGKIGEKLFF

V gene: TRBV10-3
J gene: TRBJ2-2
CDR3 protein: CAIRSSGSEATGELFF

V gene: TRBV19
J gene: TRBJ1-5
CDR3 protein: CASRSSGGGNQPQHF

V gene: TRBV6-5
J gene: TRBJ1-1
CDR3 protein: CASSTQGAGTEAFF

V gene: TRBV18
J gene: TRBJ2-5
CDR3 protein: CASSPGLEETQYF

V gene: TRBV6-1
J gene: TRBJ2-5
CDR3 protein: CASSGRVWETQYF

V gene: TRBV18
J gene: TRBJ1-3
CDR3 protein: CASSPPAGPSGNTIYF

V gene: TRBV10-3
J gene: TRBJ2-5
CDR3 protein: CAIQPYGGVGETQYF

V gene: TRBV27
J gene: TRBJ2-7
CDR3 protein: CASSSLASYYEQYF

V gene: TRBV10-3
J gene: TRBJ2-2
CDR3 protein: CAISRGLANTGELFF

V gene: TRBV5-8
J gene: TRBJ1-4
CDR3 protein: CASSRGSATNEKLFF

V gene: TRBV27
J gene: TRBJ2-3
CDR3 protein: CASSLYGLSTDTQYF

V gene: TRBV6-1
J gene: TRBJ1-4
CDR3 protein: CASLGGQGREKLFF

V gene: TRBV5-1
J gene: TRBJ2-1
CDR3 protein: CASSRAGGPEQFF

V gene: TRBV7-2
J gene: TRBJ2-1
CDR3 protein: CASSFLGSEVEQFF

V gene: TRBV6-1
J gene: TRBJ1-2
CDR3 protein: CASSASLQGAGGYTF

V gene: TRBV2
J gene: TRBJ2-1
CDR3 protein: CASRTPGRGHNEQFF

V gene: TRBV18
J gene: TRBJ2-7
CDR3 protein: CASSPDRENEQYF

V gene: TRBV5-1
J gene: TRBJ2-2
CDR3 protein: CASSLAASGSAGELFF

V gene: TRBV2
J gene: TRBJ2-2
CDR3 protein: CASKEDSVELFF

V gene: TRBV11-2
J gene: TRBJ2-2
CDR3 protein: CASSGGATGTPNTGELFF

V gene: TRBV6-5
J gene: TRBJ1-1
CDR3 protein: CASRADRAKNTEAFF

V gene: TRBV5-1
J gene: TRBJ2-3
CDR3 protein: CASSSVAGVSTQYF

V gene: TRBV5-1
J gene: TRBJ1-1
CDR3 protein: CASSFEGAQTEAFF

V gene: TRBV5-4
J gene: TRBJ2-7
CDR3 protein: CASSLGASGIISYEQYF

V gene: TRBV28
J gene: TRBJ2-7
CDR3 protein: CASRLGLAGRMNF

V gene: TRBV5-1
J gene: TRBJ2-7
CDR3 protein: CASSPSGIYEQYF

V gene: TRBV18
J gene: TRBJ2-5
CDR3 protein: CASSRDGKETQYF

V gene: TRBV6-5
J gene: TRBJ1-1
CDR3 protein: CASSYSGGDTEAFF

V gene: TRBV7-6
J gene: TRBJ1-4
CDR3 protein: CASSLGDFNEKLFF

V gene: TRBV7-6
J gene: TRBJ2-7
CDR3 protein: CASSLGLAGGAYYEQYF

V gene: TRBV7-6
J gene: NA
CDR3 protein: CASSLNTGFSSYEQYF

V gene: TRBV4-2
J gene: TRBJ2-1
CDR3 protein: CASSQVSLAGDGEQFF

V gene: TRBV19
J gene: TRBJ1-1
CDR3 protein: CATLSGFGRTEAFF

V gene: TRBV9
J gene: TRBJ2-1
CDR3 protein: CASKPGTGAVEQFF

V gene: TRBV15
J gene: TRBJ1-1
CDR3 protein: CATSTRTGGYTEAFF